A single sample gave rise to the 11 T cell receptor beta chains below, sequenced in a study of cytomegalovirus exposure and HLA in healthy donors. 60 Vbeta and 13 Jbeta primers were used in PCR. Clones were read by immunoSEQ multiplex PCR, and TCRdb kept only the in-frame ones, dropping some. In the table there are about 110,000 clones, 70% to 85% of which are singletons. Input material: PBMCs. The source is a woman between 35 and 50 years old in good health and CMV-seropositive.

The V gene is TRBV7-2, the J gene TRBJ1-2; 9 nucleotides match TRBD1. Losses at the gene ends were 5 bases for V and 3 bases for J; bases not matched to a gene: 1. Germline lookup yields CDR1 SGHTA and CDR2 FQGNSA. The CDR3 spans 13 residues. This chain's CDR3 is CASSRDRDYGYTF. The CDR3, as DNA: TGTGCCAGCAGCCGGGACAGGGACTATGGCTACACCTTC.

The chain joins TRBV5-1 to TRBJ2-7, with D tentatively TRBD1 (6 bases). In germline, CDR1 is SGHRS, CDR2 YFSETQ. The germline V and J ends were trimmed by 0 bases and 2 bases, with 9 bases remaining between them. CDR3 size: 14 residues. CDR3 protein: CASSLDRATYEQYF. DNA of the CDR3: TGCGCCAGCAGCTTGGACAGGGCAACCTACGAGCAGTACTTC.

This chain uses TRBV9 with TRBJ2-3, with D perhaps matching TRBD2 (5 bases). CDR3 length: 15 residues. V was pared by 1 base and J by 6 bases, with 15 bases between. Germline V lookup: CDR1 SGDLS, CDR2 YYNGEE. This CDR3 is CASSVLVSGTDTQYF. Written as DNA, the CDR3 is TGTGCCAGCAGCGTACTAGTTTCGGGAACGGATACGCAGTATTTT.

This clone was seen more than once but under ten times. The gene calls are TRBV5-1 and TRBJ2-7, with 9 bases fitting TRBD1. The junction had 8 bases not matched to a gene; V was cut back by 0 bases and J by 4 bases. CDR3 length: 16 amino acids. Per germline, CDR1 SGHRS and CDR2 YFSETQ. CDR3 sequence: CASSLAGTGRGYEQYF. The CDR3 bases are TGCGCCAGCAGCTTGGCCGGGACAGGGAGAGGATACGAGCAGTACTTC.

The chain couples TRBV29-1 to TRBJ2-1, with 8 bases lining up with TRBD1. The CDR3 is made up of 13 amino acids. With V trimmed by 4 bases and J by 6 bases, 5 bases remained unmatched. CDR1 SQVTM and CDR2 ANQGSEA come from the germline V gene. The CDR3: CSVVRTGFNEQFF. The CDR3 DNA is TGCAGCGTTGTAAGGACAGGGTTCAATGAGCAGTTCTTC.

This clone was seen a handful of times. V is TRBV4-3 and J is TRBJ2-7; 9 positions match TRBD1. J gave up 7 bases and V 5 bases, and 9 bases lay outside the gene matches. The CDR3 spans 14 residues. CDR1 and CDR2 from the germline V gene are LGHNA and YSLEER. The CDR3 region has the DNA TGCGCCAGCAGCACCGGACAGGGGTCGGGAGAGCAGTACTTC. It specifies CASSTGQGSGEQYF.

V usage is TRBV10-3 and J usage is TRBJ2-7; the D gene is possibly TRBD1 (5 bases). The CDR3 extends over 14 amino acids. Germline V gene data show CDR1 as ENHRY and CDR2 as SYGVKD. V lost 2 bases to trimming and J lost 4 bases, with 12 bases between them. CDR3 DNA sequence: TGTGCCATCAGTGAGACAGGTCCCCCGTACGAGCAGTACTTC. Translating gives CAISETGPPYEQYF.

This clone was counted between two and nine times. V and J are TRBV18 and TRBJ2-5, with D perhaps TRBD2 (5 bases). The germline CDR1 and CDR2 sequences are KGHSH and LQKENI. Trimming pared 3 bases from V and 6 bases from J, leaving 8 bases between. The CDR3 loop spans 12 amino acids. This CDR3 reads CASSPEGQTQYF. The CDR3 coding sequence is TGTGCCAGCTCACCTGAGGGCCAGACCCAGTACTTC.

This rearrangement joins TRBV18 to TRBJ2-1; 15 bases fit TRBD2. Losses at the gene ends were 4 bases for V and 3 bases for J; bases not matched to a gene: 4. Germline V gene lookup returns CDR1 KGHSH and CDR2 LQKENI. The CDR3 spans 17 residues. In DNA form, the CDR3 reads TGTGCCAGCTCACTGGGACTAGCGGGAGGACTCTACAATGAGCAGTTCTTC. Amino acid sequence: CASSLGLAGGLYNEQFF.

This clone was detected only a few times. The genes are TRBV5-1 and TRBJ1-1, with a possible D match to TRBD1 (6 bases). The germline V gene has CDR1 SGHRS and CDR2 YFSETQ. V lost 4 bases and J lost 0, with 13 bases in between. The CDR3 length is 15 residues. CDR3 DNA sequence: TGCGCCAGCAGCCGAGGGGACAAAATGAACACTGAAGCTTTCTTT. Encoded protein: CASSRGDKMNTEAFF.

V usage is TRBV7-8 and J usage is TRBJ1-6, with a weak D call TRBD1 (6 bases). CDR3 length: 15 residues. CDR1 is SGHVS, CDR2 FQNEAQ, per germline. V lost 5 bases and J lost 7, with 15 bases in between. CDR3 DNA sequence: TGTGCCAGCAGCCCCCAGGGGCCTAGAAATTCACCCCTCCACTTT. It codes for CASSPQGPRNSPLHF.